This TCR beta chain was recorded in a study of shared clonotypes between healthy human individuals. Whole-study context: Plates per donor: three CD4 naive, three CD4 memory, two CD8 naive, one CD8 memory.

Looked up from germline, CDR1 is MNHEY and CDR2 is SVGAGI. Unmatched junction bases numbered 3, after V lost 4 bases and J lost 2 bases. This CDR3 has 14 residues. At the deep level, the assay was run. Sequenced by immunoSEQ multiplex PCR; TCRdb stores in-frame clones only, minus some. This table has some 2,000,000 clones, approximately 94% appearing once. This rearrangement joins TRBV6-5 to TRBJ2-7; 9 nucleotides agree with TRBD1. The TCR was taken from a man between 18 and 29 years old in good health. Specimen: naive CD4+ T cells sorted from blood. Subset indicated: CD45RA+ positively selected. The DNA of the CDR3 is TGTGCCAGCAGTTCCTGGACAGGGGCCTACGAGCAGTACTTC. It codes for CASSSWTGAYEQYF.